This TCR beta chain was sequenced during a study of blood T cell repertoires in COVID-19. Using immunoSEQ multiplex PCR, the repertoire was profiled, and TCRdb retains in-frame clones only, with some absent. The sample includes more than 400,000 clones, approximately 85% of them seen just once. CDR3 length equals 16 residues. The germline V gene encodes CDR1 SGHDT and CDR2 YYEEEE. V lost 3 bases and J lost 2; bases outside the gene matches: 6. This chain joins TRBV5-6 and TRBJ2-1; TRBD2 matches 9 bases. The material sequenced was peripheral blood. This sequence originates from a human donor in a cohort sampled during active COVID-19. The CDR3 reads CASSSGPSGTYNEQFF. The CDR3 DNA is TGTGCCAGCAGCTCTGGTCCTAGCGGGACCTACAATGAGCAGTTCTTC.